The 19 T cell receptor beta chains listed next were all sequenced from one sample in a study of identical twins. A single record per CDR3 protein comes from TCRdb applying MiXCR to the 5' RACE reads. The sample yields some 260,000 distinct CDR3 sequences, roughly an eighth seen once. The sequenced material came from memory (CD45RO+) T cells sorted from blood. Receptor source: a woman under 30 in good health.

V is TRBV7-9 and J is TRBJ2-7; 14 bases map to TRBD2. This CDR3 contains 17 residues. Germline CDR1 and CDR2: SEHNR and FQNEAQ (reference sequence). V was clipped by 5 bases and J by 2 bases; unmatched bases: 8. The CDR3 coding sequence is TGTGCCAGCAGCCTCGGGACTAGCGGGGGAGGGACCTACGAGCAGTACTTC. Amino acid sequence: CASSLGTSGGGTYEQYF.

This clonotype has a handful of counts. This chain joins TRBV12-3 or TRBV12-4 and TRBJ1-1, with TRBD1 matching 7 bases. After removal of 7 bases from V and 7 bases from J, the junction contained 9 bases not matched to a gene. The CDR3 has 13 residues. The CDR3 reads CASIPDRALEAFF. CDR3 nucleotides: TGTGCCAGCATCCCCGACAGGGCACTTGAAGCTTTCTTT.

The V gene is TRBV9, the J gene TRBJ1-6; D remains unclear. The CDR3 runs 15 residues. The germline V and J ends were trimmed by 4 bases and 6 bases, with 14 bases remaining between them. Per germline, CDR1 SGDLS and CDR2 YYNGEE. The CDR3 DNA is TGTGCCAGCAGCAACCCGGACGGATCTAATTCACCCCTCCACTTT. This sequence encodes CASSNPDGSNSPLHF.

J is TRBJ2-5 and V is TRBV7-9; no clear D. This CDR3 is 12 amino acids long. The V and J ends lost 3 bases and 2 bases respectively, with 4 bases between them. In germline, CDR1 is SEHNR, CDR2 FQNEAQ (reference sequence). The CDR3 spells CASSFGQETQYF. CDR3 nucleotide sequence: TGTGCCAGCAGCTTTGGTCAAGAGACCCAGTACTTC.

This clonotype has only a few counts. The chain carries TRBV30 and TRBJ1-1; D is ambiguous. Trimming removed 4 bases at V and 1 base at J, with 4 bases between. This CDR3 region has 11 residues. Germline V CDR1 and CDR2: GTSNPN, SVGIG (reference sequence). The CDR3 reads CAWITNTEAFF. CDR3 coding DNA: TGTGCCTGGATCACGAACACTGAAGCTTTCTTT.

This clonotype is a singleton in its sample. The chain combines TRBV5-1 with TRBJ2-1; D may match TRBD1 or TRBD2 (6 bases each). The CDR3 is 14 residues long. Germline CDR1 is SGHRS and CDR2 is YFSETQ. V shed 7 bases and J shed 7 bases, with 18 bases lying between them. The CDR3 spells CASLGGGGKNEQFF. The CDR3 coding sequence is TGCGCCAGCTTGGGGGGCGGCGGTAAAAATGAGCAGTTCTTC.

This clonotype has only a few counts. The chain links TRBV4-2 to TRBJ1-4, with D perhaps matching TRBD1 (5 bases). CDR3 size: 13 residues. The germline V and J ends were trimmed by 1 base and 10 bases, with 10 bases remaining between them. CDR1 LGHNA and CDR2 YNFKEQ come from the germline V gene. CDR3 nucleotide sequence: TGTGCCAGCAGCCAAGGGGACGGTCCAAAACTGTTTTTT. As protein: CASSQGDGPKLFF.

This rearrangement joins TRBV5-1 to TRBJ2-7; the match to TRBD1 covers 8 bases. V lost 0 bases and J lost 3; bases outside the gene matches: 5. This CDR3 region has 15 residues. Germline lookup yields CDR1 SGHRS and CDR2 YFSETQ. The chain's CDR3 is CASSLAQGAVYEQYF. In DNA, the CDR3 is TGCGCCAGCAGCTTGGCCCAGGGGGCGGTCTACGAGCAGTACTTC. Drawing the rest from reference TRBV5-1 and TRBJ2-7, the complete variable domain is KAGVTQTPRYLIKTRGQQVTLSCSPISGHRSVSWYQQTPGQGLQFLFEYFSETQRNKGNFPGRFSGRQFSNSRSEMNVSTLELGDSALYLCASSLAQGAVYEQYFGPGTRLTVT.

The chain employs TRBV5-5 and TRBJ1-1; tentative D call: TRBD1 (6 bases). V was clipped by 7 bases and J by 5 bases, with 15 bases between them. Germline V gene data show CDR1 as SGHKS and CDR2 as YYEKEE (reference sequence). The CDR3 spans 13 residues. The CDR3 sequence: CASAEGVRTEAFF. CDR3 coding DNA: TGTGCCAGCGCCGAGGGGGTACGGACTGAAGCTTTCTTT.

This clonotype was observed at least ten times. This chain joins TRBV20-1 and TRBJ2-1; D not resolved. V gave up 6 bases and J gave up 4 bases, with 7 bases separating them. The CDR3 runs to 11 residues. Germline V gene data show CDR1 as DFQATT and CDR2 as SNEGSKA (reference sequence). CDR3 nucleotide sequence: TGCAGTGCAGCCAGGTACAATGAGCAGTTCTTC. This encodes CSAARYNEQFF.

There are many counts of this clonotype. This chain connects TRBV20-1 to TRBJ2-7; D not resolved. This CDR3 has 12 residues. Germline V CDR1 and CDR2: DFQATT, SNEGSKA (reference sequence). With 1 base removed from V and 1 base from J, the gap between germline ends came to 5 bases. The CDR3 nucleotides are TGCAGTGCTAGAGCCGGGTCCTACGAGCAGTACTTC. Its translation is CSARAGSYEQYF.

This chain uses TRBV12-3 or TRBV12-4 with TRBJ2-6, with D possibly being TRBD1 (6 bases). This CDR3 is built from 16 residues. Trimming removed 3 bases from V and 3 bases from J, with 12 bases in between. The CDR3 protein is CASSFKRGSGANVLTF. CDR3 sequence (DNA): TGTGCCAGCAGTTTCAAGAGGGGGAGTGGGGCCAACGTCCTGACTTTC.

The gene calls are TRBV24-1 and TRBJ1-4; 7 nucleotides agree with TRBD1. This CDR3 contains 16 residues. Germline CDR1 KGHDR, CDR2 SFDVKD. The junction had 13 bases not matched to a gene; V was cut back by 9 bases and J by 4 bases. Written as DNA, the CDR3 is TGTGCCACCCACGGGACAGAAGTTGGGGTTAATGAAAAACTGTTTTTT. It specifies CATHGTEVGVNEKLFF.

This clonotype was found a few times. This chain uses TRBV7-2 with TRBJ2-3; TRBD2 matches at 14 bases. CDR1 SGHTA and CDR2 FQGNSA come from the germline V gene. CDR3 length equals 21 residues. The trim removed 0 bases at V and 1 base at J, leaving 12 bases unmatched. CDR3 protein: CASSLARTSGGKPPCTDTQYF. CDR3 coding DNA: TGTGCCAGCAGCTTAGCCCGGACTAGCGGGGGGAAGCCCCCATGCACAGATACGCAGTATTTT.

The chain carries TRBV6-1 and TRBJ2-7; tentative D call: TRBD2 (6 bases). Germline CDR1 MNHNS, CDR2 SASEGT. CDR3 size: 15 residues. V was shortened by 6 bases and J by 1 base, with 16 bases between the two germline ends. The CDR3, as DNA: TGTGCCAGCAGCATAGAAGCTGGGGGGTCCTACGAGCAGTACTTC. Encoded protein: CASSIEAGGSYEQYF.

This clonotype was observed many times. CDR3 loop: CASSRSGSNTGELFF. The CDR3, as DNA: TGTGCCAGCAGTAGGAGCGGTTCAAACACCGGGGAGCTGTTTTTT. This rearrangement joins TRBV11-2 to TRBJ2-2, with D possibly matching TRBD2 (5 bases). The CDR3 covers 15 residues. Trimming pared 6 bases from V and 2 bases from J, leaving 13 bases between. The germline CDR1 and CDR2 sequences are SGHAT and FQNNGV.

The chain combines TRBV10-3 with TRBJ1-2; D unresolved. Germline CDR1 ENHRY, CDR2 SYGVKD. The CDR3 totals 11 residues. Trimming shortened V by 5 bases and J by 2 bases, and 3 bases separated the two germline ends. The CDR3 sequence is CAISYNYGYTF. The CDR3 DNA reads TGTGCCATCAGTTACAACTATGGCTACACCTTC.

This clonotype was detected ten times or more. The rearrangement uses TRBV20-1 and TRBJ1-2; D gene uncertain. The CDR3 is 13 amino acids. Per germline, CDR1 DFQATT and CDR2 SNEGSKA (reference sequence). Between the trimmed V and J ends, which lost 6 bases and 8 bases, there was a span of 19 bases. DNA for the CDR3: TGCAGTGCGATAGGTCATGCGGGCCAGGGCTACACCTTC. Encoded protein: CSAIGHAGQGYTF.

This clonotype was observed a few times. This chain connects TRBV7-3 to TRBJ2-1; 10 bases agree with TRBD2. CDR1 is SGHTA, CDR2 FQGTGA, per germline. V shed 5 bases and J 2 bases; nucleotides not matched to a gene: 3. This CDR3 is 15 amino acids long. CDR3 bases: TGTGCCAGCAGCGCAGGACTAGCGGCCTACAATGAGCAGTTCTTC. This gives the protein CASSAGLAAYNEQFF.